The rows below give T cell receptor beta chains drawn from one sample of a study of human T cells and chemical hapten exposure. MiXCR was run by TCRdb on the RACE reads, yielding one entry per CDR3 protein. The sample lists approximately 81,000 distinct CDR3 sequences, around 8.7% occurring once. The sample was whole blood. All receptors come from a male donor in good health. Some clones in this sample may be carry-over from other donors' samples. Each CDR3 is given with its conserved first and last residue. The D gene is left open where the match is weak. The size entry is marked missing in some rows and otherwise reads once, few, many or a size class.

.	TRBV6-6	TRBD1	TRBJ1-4	TGTGCCAGCAGTTTGGTACAGGGGACCGATTATGAAAAACTGTTTTTT	CASSLVQGTDYEKLFF
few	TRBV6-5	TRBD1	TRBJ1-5	TGTGCCAGCAGTCCGACAGGGAAGCTCGATCAGCCCCAGCATTTT	CASSPTGKLDQPQHF
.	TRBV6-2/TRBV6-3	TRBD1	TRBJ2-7	TGTGTCAGCAGTTACGGGACAGGGCCCTACGAGCAGTACTTC	CVSSYGTGPYEQYF
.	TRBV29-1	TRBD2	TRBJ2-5	TGCAGCGTTGATAAGGGAAGGGGAGGGGAGACCCAGTACTTC	CSVDKGRGGETQYF
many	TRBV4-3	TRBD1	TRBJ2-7	TGCGCCAGCAGCCCTGGGACAGGGATGTACGAGCAGTACTTC	CASSPGTGMYEQYF
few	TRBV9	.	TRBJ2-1	TGTGCCAGCAGCGTAGGCGGAGCGGCCAGCTCCTACAATGAGCAGTTCTTC	CASSVGGAASSYNEQFF
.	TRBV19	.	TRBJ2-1	TGTGCCAGTAGTAGACCCCAGGGTGGGGGTTGGCATGAGCAGTTCTTC	CASSRPQGGGWHEQFF
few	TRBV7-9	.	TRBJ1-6	TGTGCCAGCAGCTTAGAAGGGGCTAGAGGTTCACCCCTCCACTTT	CASSLEGARGSPLHF
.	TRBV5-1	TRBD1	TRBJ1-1	TGCGCCAGCAGCTTGCGGGACAGGGATGAAGCTTTCTTT	CASSLRDRDEAFF
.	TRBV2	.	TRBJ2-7	TGTGCCAGCAGCGTAACAGGGAATCTCTACGAGCAGTACTTC	CASSVTGNLYEQYF
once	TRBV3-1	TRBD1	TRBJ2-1	TGTGCCAGCAGCCGGACAGGGGTCTCCTACAATGAGCAGTTCTTC	CASSRTGVSYNEQFF
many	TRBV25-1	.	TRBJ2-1	TGTGCCAGCAGCCCGTACAGTAACAATGAGCAGTTCTTC	CASSPYSNNEQFF
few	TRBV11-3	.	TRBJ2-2	TGTGCCAGCAGCCCCGGACACATGGGGACCGGGGAGCTGTTTTTT	CASSPGHMGTGELFF
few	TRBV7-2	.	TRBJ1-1	TGTGCCAGCAGCTTCGGTTTATCACTTGAAGCTTTCTTT	CASSFGLSLEAFF
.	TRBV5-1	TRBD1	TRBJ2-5	TGCGCCAGCAGCTTGGAGGGGGCCGGCGAGACCCAGTACTTC	CASSLEGAGETQYF
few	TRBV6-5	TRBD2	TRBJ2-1	TGTGCCAGCAGTTACTCGACGGTGACAGGGGCCATAACTAGCGGGAGGGCCTTGCAGTTCTTC	CASSYSTVTGAITSGRALQFF
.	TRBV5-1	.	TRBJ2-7	TGCGCCAGCAGCTTACGAGATTTCCCCATACACGAGCAGTACTTC	CASSLRDFPIHEQYF
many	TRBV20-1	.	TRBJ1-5	TGCAGTGCTAGAGATCAGGAGGGATGGCGGAGCAATCAGCCCCAGCATTTT	CSARDQEGWRSNQPQHF
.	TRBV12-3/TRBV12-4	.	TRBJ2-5	TGTGCCAGCAGTTCGGGCAGTTTGAGGGAGACCCAGTACTTC	CASSSGSLRETQYF
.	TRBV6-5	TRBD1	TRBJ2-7	TGTGCCAGCAGTTATGGGCAGGGGGCTTACGAGCAGTACTTC	CASSYGQGAYEQYF
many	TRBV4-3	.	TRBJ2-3	TGCGCCAGCAGCCAAGATAGCAGGAGAAGCACAGATACGCAGTATTTT	CASSQDSRRSTDTQYF
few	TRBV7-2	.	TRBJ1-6	TGTGCCAGCAGCTTAGGTGGCTGGGGCGGACAGCAATCACCCCTCCACTTT	CASSLGGWGGQQSPLHF